Listed below are T cell receptor beta chains from one sample, sequenced in a study of OX40 agonist ivuxolimab in advanced cancers. Repertoires were generated with immunoSEQ multiplex PCR, while TCRdb's copy carries only in-frame clones and drops some. The sample consists of roughly 20,000 clones, roughly 80% of them appearing once. The sample consisted of CD4+ or CD8+ T cells sorted from blood, taken in a trial of the OX40 agonist ivuxolimab. The receptors here all came from an adult with an advanced solid tumor such as melanoma, head and neck, liver or kidney cancer. Both conserved end residues are trimmed from each CDR3. Clone size is given for some rows only: seen once, a few or many times, or a class if the clone is expanded.

v_gene: TRBV30
abundance: -
CDR3aa: AWSSSGNTIY

v_gene: TRBV5-1
abundance: -
CDR3aa: ASSLAPGQGATGNTIY

v_gene: TRBV7-2
abundance: -
CDR3aa: ASTRGTTGPAWETQY

v_gene: TRBV5-1
abundance: -
CDR3aa: ASSLQGAGAKNIQY

v_gene: TRBV4-1
abundance: few
CDR3aa: ASSQDLELSGFSSYNSPLH

v_gene: TRBV5-4
abundance: -
CDR3aa: ASSSKTSGRGETQY

v_gene: TRBV5-4
abundance: -
CDR3aa: ASSLAVSPYEQY

v_gene: TRBV11-2
abundance: -
CDR3aa: ASSATGTIYEQY

v_gene: TRBV28
abundance: -
CDR3aa: ASSYPGTKTQY

v_gene: TRBV28
abundance: medium-sized
CDR3aa: ASRITGTGNQPQH

v_gene: TRBV10-3
abundance: -
CDR3aa: AISEGYQSYEQY

v_gene: TRBV10-3
abundance: -
CDR3aa: AIKQGVGTEAF

v_gene: TRBV6-5
abundance: -
CDR3aa: ASSYMVGRAYEQY

v_gene: TRBV27
abundance: -
CDR3aa: ASSLSRRSYNEQF

v_gene: TRBV11-2
abundance: -
CDR3aa: ASSRLGGLAKNIQY

v_gene: TRBV6-1
abundance: -
CDR3aa: ACLRGPSGANVLT

v_gene: TRBV10-3
abundance: -
CDR3aa: AISGQGETGELF